This record concerns one T cell receptor beta chain sequence. Its antigen is currently unknown. As to time point: blood 2 weeks post-SBRT. As to treatment: 15 Gy SBRT to primary tumor, nephrectomy 4 weeks later. Serial blood draws occurred at baseline and 2 and 4 weeks post-SBRT. Germline V gene data show CDR1 as SEHNR and CDR2 as FQNEAQ (reference sequence). The CDR3 consists of 13 residues. V lost 7 bases to trimming and J lost 2 bases, with 8 bases between them. This entry comes from a study of radiation and T cells in renal cell carcinoma. For the study at large: Nephrectomy followed 15 Gy stereotactic body radiation by 4 weeks.

Assay: immunoSEQ multiplex PCR; the TCRdb copy retains only in-frame clones and omits some. The sample holds roughly 140,000 clones, about 91% seen once. General study results and limits: From baseline, blood top tumor clonotypes peaked at 2 weeks post-radiation.

This receptor was obtained from a woman aged 50 to 65 with renal cell carcinoma. V usage is TRBV7-9 and J usage is TRBJ1-4; D not certain. This material consisted of blood, taken from a patient whose treatment included radiotherapy and nephrectomy. The CDR3 DNA reads TGTGCCAGCATGCCATCGACTAATGAAAAACTGTTTTTT. Translated: CASMPSTNEKLFF. The variable domain in full, with the rest retrieved from reference TRBV7-9 and TRBJ1-4, is DTGVSQNPRHKITKRGQNVTFRCDPISEHNRLYWYRQTLGQGPEFLTYFQNEAQLEKSRLLSDRFSAERPKGSFSTLEIQRTEQGDSAMYLCASMPSTNEKLFFGSGTQLSVL.